What follows are 7 T cell receptor beta chains derived from one specimen sequenced in a study of post-analysis software for immune sequencing data. General observations from the study: There were five or six TRBV segments more frequent in patients than controls, and TRBV5-6, TRBV5-1 and TRBV20-1 were among them.

Prepared TCR beta cDNA libraries contained unique molecular identifiers. In TCRdb, the PCR reads were re-called with MiXCR into one record per CDR3 protein. The sample lists some 370,000 distinct CDR3 sequences; around 37% were seen once. No antigen has been assigned to these receptors. The sample comprised blood. Every receptor here comes from a girl aged 5-17 years with multiple sclerosis.

This clonotype occurred a few times. V is TRBV5-1 and J is TRBJ2-1; D is unclear. Trimming left V 4 bases short and J 5 bases short, with 19 bases between. Per germline, CDR1 SGHRS and CDR2 YFSETQ. This CDR3 is 16 amino acids long. The CDR3 here is CASSPPANDLNNEQFF. The CDR3 nucleotides are TGCGCCAGCAGCCCTCCGGCGAATGACCTTAACAATGAGCAGTTCTTC.

This clonotype has ten or more counts. This chain links TRBV3-1 with TRBJ2-1; 9 nucleotides align to TRBD1. CDR1 and CDR2 from the germline V gene are LGHDT and YNNKEL (reference sequence). The CDR3 is made up of 16 amino acids. Trimming took 5 bases from V and 4 from J; bases not matched to a gene: 9. The CDR3 loop is CASSWPGQGKYNEQFF. The DNA for the CDR3 is TGTGCCAGCAGCTGGCCGGGACAGGGAAAGTACAATGAGCAGTTCTTC.

This chain links TRBV12-5 with TRBJ1-1; D remains unclear. CDR3 length: 14 amino acids. Germline-derived CDR1 and CDR2 are LGHNT and FRNRAP. V was pared by 0 bases and J by 6 bases, with 11 bases between. Written as DNA, the CDR3 is TGTGCTAGTGGTTTGGTCTCAGGTAGGGCTGAAGCTTTCTTT. As protein: CASGLVSGRAEAFF.

This rearrangement joins TRBV6-2 or TRBV6-3 to TRBJ2-2; TRBD2 agrees at 9 bases. Germline CDR1 is MNHEY and CDR2 is SVGEGT. The V and J ends lost 2 bases and 3 bases, in that order; junction bases with no gene match: 1. The CDR3 is 15 amino acids. CDR3 bases: TGTGCCAGCAGTTACGTAGCGGGGGACACCGGGGAGCTGTTTTTT. Translated: CASSYVAGDTGELFF.

This clonotype occurred a few times. The chain joins TRBV7-3 to TRBJ2-1; no clear D gene. The CDR3 sequence is 13 residues long. CDR1 is SGHTA and CDR2 is FQGTGA in the germline V gene. Deletions cut 5 bases from V and 9 bases from J, with 14 bases between. The CDR3 region has the DNA TGTGCCAGCAGCGCCCCTCCCAAGGGTGAGCAGTTCTTC. This translates into CASSAPPKGEQFF.

This clonotype was observed a few times. The J gene is TRBJ2-3, the V gene TRBV29-1; D gene unclear. Between the trimmed V and J ends, which lost 8 bases and 3 bases, there was a span of 21 bases. Germline V gene sequence: CDR1 SQVTM, CDR2 ANQGSEA. This CDR3 has 15 amino acids. The CDR3 region is CSTESTITGTDTQYF. The CDR3 DNA sequence: TGCAGCACCGAGTCGACCATCACCGGGACAGATACGCAGTATTTT.

The genes are TRBV18 and TRBJ2-5; D gene uncertain. V gave up 1 base and J gave up 3 bases, with 6 bases separating them. CDR3 length: 13 amino acids. CDR1 and CDR2 from the germline V gene are KGHSH and LQKENI. In nucleotides, the CDR3 is TGTGCCAGCTCACCACGGGCAGAAGAGACCCAGTACTTC. It translates to CASSPRAEETQYF.